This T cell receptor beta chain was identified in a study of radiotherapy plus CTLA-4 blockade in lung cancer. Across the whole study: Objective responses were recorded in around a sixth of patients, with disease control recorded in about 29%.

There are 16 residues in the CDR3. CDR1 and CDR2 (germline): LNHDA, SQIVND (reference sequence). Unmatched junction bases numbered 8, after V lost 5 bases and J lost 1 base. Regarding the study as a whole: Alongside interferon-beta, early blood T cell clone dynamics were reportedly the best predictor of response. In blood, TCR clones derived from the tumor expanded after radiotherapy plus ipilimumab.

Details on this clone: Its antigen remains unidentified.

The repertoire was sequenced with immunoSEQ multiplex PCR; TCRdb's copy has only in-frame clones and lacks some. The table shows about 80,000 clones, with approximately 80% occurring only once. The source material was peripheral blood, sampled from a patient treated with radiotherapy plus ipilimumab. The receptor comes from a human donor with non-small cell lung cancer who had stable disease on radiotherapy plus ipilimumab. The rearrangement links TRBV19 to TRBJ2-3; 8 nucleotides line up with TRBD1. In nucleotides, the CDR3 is TGTGCCAGTAGTCCCGGGACAGGCTGGGGCACAGATACGCAGTATTTT. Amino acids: CASSPGTGWGTDTQYF.